This T cell receptor (beta chain) was recorded in a study of T-cell reconstitution after alpha-beta-depleted transplantation in children. The TCRbeta library was prepared with unique molecular identifiers. TCRdb independently ran MiXCR on the PCR reads; one entry per CDR3 protein. The table has around 530,000 distinct CDR3 sequences, around a third seen once. This clonotype has only a few counts. Per the germline V gene, CDR1 is MNHEY and CDR2 is SVGAGI. V dropped 2 bases and J dropped 1 base, with 14 bases sitting between them. The CDR3 runs 16 residues. This TCR was recovered from a human donor who donated a stem cell graft to a child with aplastic anemia. The chain links TRBV6-5 to TRBJ1-1; D remains ambiguous. The starting material was PBMCs from the stem cell graft donor, obtained from the stem cell graft. The CDR3 reads CASSYGRRISNTEAFF. For the CDR3, the DNA is TGTGCCAGCAGTTACGGTCGCAGGATATCGAACACTGAAGCTTTCTTT.